The T cell receptor beta chain under discussion was sequenced for a study of CD8 T cells in ankylosing spondylitis. General study points: Fewer than ten highly homologous variants made up a TCR beta motif that seemed to typify ankylosing spondylitis blood. Enrichment of disease-linked clones was reportedly significant in matched ankylosing spondylitis synovial fluid. Disease-linked clones were CD8+ and relatively rare in peripheral blood.

Using quantitative 5'-RACE with molecular barcodes, the authors made TCR beta libraries. One entry per CDR3 protein results from TCRdb running MiXCR on the 5' RACE reads. This sample has about 17,000 distinct CDR3 sequences, with around 8% found just once. Between the trimmed V and J ends, which lost 1 base and 4 bases, there was a span of 7 bases. This CDR3 is built from 13 residues. Germline V gene data show CDR1 as SGHVS and CDR2 as FQNEAQ. In its sample, this clonotype was seen many times. Its antigen is not known. Sequencing was carried out using blood. This clonotype was sampled from a male donor with ankylosing spondylitis or in good health (not recorded which). The chain recombines TRBV7-8 with TRBJ1-1; D unclear. CDR3 DNA: TGTGCCAGCAGCTTAGGTTTAGTCACTGAAGCTTTCTTT. Protein sequence: CASSLGLVTEAFF.